This passage covers 9 T cell receptor beta chains from one sample sequenced in a study of ipilimumab plus nivolumab after autologous stem cell transplantation. Sequenced by immunoSEQ multiplex PCR; TCRdb stores in-frame clones only, minus some. This repertoire shows around 16,000 clones, 80% to 85% found once; its top ten account for under 25%. Sequencing used PBMCs, obtained in a trial of ipilimumab plus nivolumab as post-transplant consolidation. The receptors derive from a male donor with diffuse large B-cell lymphoma.

The rearrangement joins TRBV7-2 to TRBJ2-3, with no clear D. CDR3 length: 12 residues. Germline CDR1 is SGHTA and CDR2 is FQGNSA. V was clipped by 5 bases and J by 5 bases, with 8 bases between them. DNA for the CDR3: TGTGCCAGCAGCACCCAGAGAGATACGCAGTATTTT. Protein: CASSTQRDTQYF. Supplemented by reference TRBV7-2 and TRBJ2-3, the full variable domain reads GAGVSQSPSNKVTEKGKDVELRCDPISGHTALYWYRQSLGQGLEFLIYFQGNSAPDKSGLPSDRFSAERTGGSVSTLTIQRTQQEDSAVYLCASSTQRDTQYFGPGTRLTVL.

V is TRBV25-1 and J is TRBJ1-6; D gene ambiguous. Germline CDR1 reads MGHDK; CDR2 reads SYGVNS. CDR3 length: 12 amino acids. The V end lost 6 bases, the J end lost 8 bases, and 8 bases lay between the germline ends. This CDR3 reads CASSASYSPLHF. As DNA, the CDR3 is TGTGCCAGCAGCGCCAGCTATTCACCCCTCCACTTT.

This chain connects TRBV5-8 to TRBJ2-7; D may be TRBD1 (6 bases). This CDR3 contains 15 residues. Germline assignment: CDR1 SGHTS and CDR2 YDEGEE. The V gene lost 3 bases and the J gene lost 7 bases, with 20 bases spanning the gap. In nucleotides, the CDR3 is TGTGCCAGCAGCTCCTATTACCCAACAGGGCGAGAGCAGTACTTC. Protein sequence: CASSSYYPTGREQYF.

The chain links TRBV7-8 to TRBJ2-5, with D unresolved. V was shortened by 1 base and J by 5 bases, with 8 bases between the two germline ends. Germline V gene lookup returns CDR1 SGHVS and CDR2 FQNEAQ. CDR3 length equals 13 residues. DNA for the CDR3: TGTGCCAGCAGCTTAGGTTCAAGGGAGACCCAGTACTTC. It translates to CASSLGSRETQYF.

The chain joins TRBV5-1 to TRBJ2-7, with TRBD1 as a possible D gene (5 bases). This CDR3 is built from 15 residues. Germline V gene sequence: CDR1 SGHRS, CDR2 YFSETQ. V was cut by 2 bases and J by 1 base, with 13 bases left in between. In DNA form, the CDR3 reads TGCGCCAGCAGCTTCGGGCAGGGTGGGTCCTACGAGCAGTACTTC. The encoded protein is CASSFGQGGSYEQYF.

The rearrangement links TRBV6-1 to TRBJ1-2; TRBD1 matches at 11 bases. The germline V gene has CDR1 MNHNS and CDR2 SASEGT. V shed 6 bases, J shed 4 bases, and the junction held 4 bases outside the gene matches. This CDR3 has 14 amino acids. CDR3 in DNA: TGTGCCAGCAGGGGACAGGGGGGCTTCTATGGCTACACCTTC. Translation: CASRGQGGFYGYTF.

This clone was seen a single time. The V gene is TRBV18, the J gene TRBJ2-7; D uncertain. The germline gives CDR1 KGHSH, CDR2 LQKENI. The CDR3 covers 11 residues. V lost 3 bases, J lost 4 bases, and 4 bases lay in between. The CDR3 DNA is TGTGCCAGCTCACCTCAGTACGAGCAGTACTTC. Its translation is CASSPQYEQYF.

The rearrangement joins TRBV5-1 to TRBJ2-7, with a tentative D call TRBD1 (5 bases). Germline lookup yields CDR1 SGHRS and CDR2 YFSETQ. The CDR3 is 14 amino acids. Deletions cut 4 bases from V and 3 bases from J, with 14 bases between. CDR3 sequence (DNA): TGCGCCAGCAGCGTCCAGGGAAGCAGCTACGAGCAGTACTTC. Translating gives CASSVQGSSYEQYF.

The V gene is TRBV4-2, the J gene TRBJ1-1, with 11 bases that match TRBD1. Looked up from germline, CDR1 is LGHNA and CDR2 is YNFKEQ. The CDR3 is 20 amino acids. Germline trimming cut 6 bases from V and 3 bases from J; bases unmatched to any gene: 21. The CDR3 sequence: CASSQFYRAGTGGTDTEAFF. CDR3 DNA sequence: TGTGCCAGCAGTCAATTTTATCGAGCCGGGACAGGGGGTACGGACACTGAAGCTTTCTTT.